A selection of T cell receptor beta chains follows, all from one sample in a study of PD-1 blockade in mismatch repair-deficient tumors. Here immunoSEQ multiplex PCR was the method, and the copy in TCRdb shows in-frame clones only, minus some. The table shows 77,000 or so clones, with approximately 80% occurring only once. The source was peripheral blood, collected 44 weeks after starting pembrolizumab. The receptors shown here come from an adult with mismatch repair-deficient cancer. The CDR3 runs from the conserved cysteine through the conserved F or W. The D gene is left open where the match is weak. Rows may omit the clone size; those that give it use once, few, many or a size class.

V: TRBV5-4; J: TRBJ2-5; D: TRBD2; size: .; DNA: TGTGCCAGCAGCGCGGGACTAGCGGGAGCTGAGACCCAGTACTTC; CDR3: CASSAGLAGAETQYF
V: TRBV25-1; J: TRBJ1-1; D: .; size: .; DNA: TGTGCCAGCAGTGAATGGGAGAAACGAGCTTTCTTT; CDR3: CASSEWEKRAFF
V: TRBV2; J: TRBJ1-5; D: TRBD1; size: .; DNA: TGTGCCAGCAGTCAGGGGGCAGGGCAGCCCCAGCATTTT; CDR3: CASSQGAGQPQHF
V: TRBV4-3; J: TRBJ1-4; D: .; size: .; DNA: TGCGCCAGCAGCCAAGGCCAGGGTGTCGGTCGAGAAAAACTGTTTTTT; CDR3: CASSQGQGVGREKLFF
V: TRBV18; J: TRBJ1-1; D: .; size: .; DNA: TGTGCCAGCTCACCAGGGCCCATGAACACTGAAGCTTTCTTT; CDR3: CASSPGPMNTEAFF
V: TRBV7-9; J: TRBJ1-1; D: .; size: .; DNA: TGTGCCAGCAGATTAAAACCAAAGACCCTCATGAACACTGAAGCTTTCTTT; CDR3: CASRLKPKTLMNTEAFF
V: TRBV19; J: TRBJ1-5; D: .; size: .; DNA: TGTGCCAGTAGCCCAACAGGGATGGGCAATCAGCCCCAGCATTTT; CDR3: CASSPTGMGNQPQHF
V: TRBV11-2; J: TRBJ2-2; D: .; size: .; DNA: TGTGCCAGCAGCTTACCAGGACAGTACACCGGGGAGCTGTTTTTT; CDR3: CASSLPGQYTGELFF
V: TRBV11-2; J: TRBJ2-3; D: .; size: .; DNA: TGTGCCAGCAGCTTAGCCCTCCCCGGGTCGACAGATACGCAGTATTTT; CDR3: CASSLALPGSTDTQYF
V: TRBV7-2; J: TRBJ2-1; D: .; size: .; DNA: TGTGCCAGCCCTAATGAGCAGTTCTTC; CDR3: CASPNEQFF
V: TRBV7-6; J: TRBJ2-7; D: .; size: .; DNA: TGTGCCAGCAGCTTAGCGCAGGAGAGGCGCGGCGAGCAGTACTTC; CDR3: CASSLAQERRGEQYF
V: TRBV30; J: TRBJ1-1; D: .; size: .; DNA: TGTGCCTGGAGTGTAACCTATTCCGCTACGAACACTGAAGCTTTCTTT; CDR3: CAWSVTYSATNTEAFF
V: TRBV7-9; J: TRBJ2-3; D: TRBD1; size: once; DNA: TGTGCCAGCAGCTGGGGACAGACCCCTAGCACAGATACGCAGTATTTT; CDR3: CASSWGQTPSTDTQYF
V: TRBV7-6; J: TRBJ2-1; D: TRBD2; size: .; DNA: TGTGCCAGCAGCTCGGGACTAGCGGGAGGGCCGATCTTCTTC; CDR3: CASSSGLAGGPIFF
V: TRBV10-3; J: TRBJ2-5; D: .; size: .; DNA: TGTGCCATCAGTGAATACGAGGACGCGGAGACCCAGTACTTC; CDR3: CAISEYEDAETQYF
V: TRBV5-4; J: TRBJ1-1; D: TRBD1; size: .; DNA: TGTGCCAGCAGCAGACAGGGGGGGAACACTGAAGCTTTCTTT; CDR3: CASSRQGGNTEAFF
V: TRBV7-2; J: TRBJ2-7; D: .; size: .; DNA: TGTGCCAGCAGCTTTGAGCCCCGATACGAGCAGTACTTC; CDR3: CASSFEPRYEQYF
V: TRBV19; J: TRBJ2-1; D: .; size: .; DNA: TGTGCCAGTAGTATAACTTCCAGCCGCAATGAGCAGTTCTTC; CDR3: CASSITSSRNEQFF
V: TRBV11-3; J: TRBJ2-1; D: .; size: .; DNA: TGTGCCAGCAGCTTATGGGGATCGGACAATGAGCAGTTCTTC; CDR3: CASSLWGSDNEQFF
V: TRBV5-4; J: TRBJ2-2; D: TRBD1; size: few; DNA: TGTGCCAGCAGCCGGACAGGGATGAACACCGGGGAGCTGTTTTTT; CDR3: CASSRTGMNTGELFF
V: TRBV14; J: TRBJ2-1; D: .; size: .; DNA: TGTGCCAGCAGCCAAGATTGGGAGCGGCCACGTGAGCAGTTCTTC; CDR3: CASSQDWERPREQFF
V: TRBV5-5; J: TRBJ1-2; D: .; size: large; DNA: TGTGCCAGCAGCGAGGACTCTAACTATGGCTACACCTTC; CDR3: CASSEDSNYGYTF
V: TRBV7-2; J: TRBJ2-5; D: .; size: .; DNA: TGTGCCAGCAGCTTAGGAGGTGGAGGGGGAGAGACCCAGTACTTC; CDR3: CASSLGGGGGETQYF
V: TRBV29-1; J: TRBJ2-5; D: TRBD2; size: .; DNA: TGCAGCGTCCCGGGACTAGCGGAAGAGACCCAGTACTTC; CDR3: CSVPGLAEETQYF
V: TRBV10-2; J: TRBJ1-3; D: .; size: .; DNA: TGCGCCAGCAGTGAGTCGGGACACTCTGGAAACACCATATATTTT; CDR3: CASSESGHSGNTIYF
V: TRBV29-1; J: TRBJ2-5; D: .; size: .; DNA: TGCAGCGTTGGCCCGGGAGAGACCCAGTACTTC; CDR3: CSVGPGETQYF
V: TRBV6-5; J: TRBJ1-2; D: .; size: .; DNA: TGTGCCAGCAGTTACGGAGGGTTCAACTATGGCTACACCTTC; CDR3: CASSYGGFNYGYTF
V: TRBV29-1; J: TRBJ1-5; D: .; size: once; DNA: TGCAGCGTTGAAGGTGTTGGATCAAATCAGCCCCAGCATTTT; CDR3: CSVEGVGSNQPQHF
V: TRBV11-3; J: TRBJ2-4; D: .; size: .; DNA: TGTGCCAGCAGCCCTGTAGGCAAAAACATTCAGTACTTC; CDR3: CASSPVGKNIQYF
V: TRBV7-7; J: TRBJ2-3; D: TRBD2; size: .; DNA: TGTGCTAGCAGCTTAATCGGGGGGACAGATACGCAGTATTTT; CDR3: CASSLIGGTDTQYF